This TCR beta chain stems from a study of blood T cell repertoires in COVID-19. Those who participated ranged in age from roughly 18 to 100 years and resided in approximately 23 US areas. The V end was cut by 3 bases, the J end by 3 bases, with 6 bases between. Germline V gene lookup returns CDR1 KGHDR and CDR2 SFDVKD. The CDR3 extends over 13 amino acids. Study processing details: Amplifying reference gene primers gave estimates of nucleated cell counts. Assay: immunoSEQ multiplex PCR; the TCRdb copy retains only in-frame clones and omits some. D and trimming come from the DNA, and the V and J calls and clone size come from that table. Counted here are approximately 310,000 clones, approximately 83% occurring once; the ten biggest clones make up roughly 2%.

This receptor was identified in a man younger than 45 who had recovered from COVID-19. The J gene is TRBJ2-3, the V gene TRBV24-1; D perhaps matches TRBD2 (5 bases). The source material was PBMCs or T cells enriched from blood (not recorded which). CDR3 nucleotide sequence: TGTGCCACCAGTGATGGCGGGACAGATACGCAGTATTTT. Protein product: CATSDGGTDTQYF.